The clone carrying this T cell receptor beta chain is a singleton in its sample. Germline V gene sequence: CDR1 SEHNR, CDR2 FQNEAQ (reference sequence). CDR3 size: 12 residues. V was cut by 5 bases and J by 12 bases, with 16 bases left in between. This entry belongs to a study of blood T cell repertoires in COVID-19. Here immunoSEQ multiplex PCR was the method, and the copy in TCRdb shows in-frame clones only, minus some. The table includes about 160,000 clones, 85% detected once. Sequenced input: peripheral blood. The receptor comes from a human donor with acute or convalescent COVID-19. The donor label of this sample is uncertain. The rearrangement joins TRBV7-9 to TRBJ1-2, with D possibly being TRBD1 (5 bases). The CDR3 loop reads CASSPPPGPNTF. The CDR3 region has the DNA TGTGCCAGCAGCCCTCCTCCAGGGCCCAACACCTTC.